Below, 19 T cell receptor beta chains from the same sample are listed, as sequenced in a study of T cells after yellow fever vaccination. TCRdb called the 5' RACE reads again in MiXCR, with one record for every CDR3 protein. The sample consists of around 300,000 distinct CDR3 sequences, roughly 4% of them appearing once. The material sequenced was PBMCs, taken 5 days after the yellow fever booster vaccination. Receptor source: a man aged 18 to 29 who received the YFV17D yellow fever vaccine.

The V gene is TRBV5-1, the J gene TRBJ2-5; either TRBD1 or TRBD2 may supply D (5 bases each). The ends were cut back, 7 bases at V and 2 bases at J, with 12 bases in the middle. CDR3 size: 13 residues. Germline V gives CDR1 SGHRS, CDR2 YFSETQ. CDR3 amino acids: CASGGHLQETQYF. For the CDR3, the DNA is TGCGCCAGCGGAGGACACCTACAAGAGACCCAGTACTTC.

This sequence joins TRBV9 and TRBJ2-7; D is perhaps TRBD2 (5 bases). The CDR3 is made up of 14 amino acids. The germline CDR1 and CDR2 sequences are SGDLS and YYNGEE. Deletions cut 0 bases from V and 5 bases from J, with 12 bases between. This CDR3 reads CASSVVKGRDEQYF. CDR3 DNA: TGTGCCAGCAGCGTAGTGAAAGGGAGAGACGAGCAGTACTTC.

This clonotype has more than one count but fewer than ten. V gene TRBV12-3 or TRBV12-4 combines with J gene TRBJ2-3; D ambiguous. The CDR3 is 15 residues long. The V and J ends lost 6 bases and 0 bases respectively, with 13 bases between them. The DNA of the CDR3 is TGTGCCAGCAGCCATGAAATCTCGAGCACAGATACGCAGTATTTT. This codes for CASSHEISSTDTQYF.

This clonotype was seen at least ten times. The rearrangement uses TRBV15 and TRBJ2-5; 7 positions agree with TRBD1. V dropped 6 bases and J dropped 2; count of bases not matched to a gene: 6. The CDR3 is 14 residues long. Germline loops: CDR1 LNHNV, CDR2 YYDKDF (reference sequence). The CDR3 is CATSMGQPQETQYF. In DNA, the CDR3 is TGTGCCACCAGTATGGGACAGCCACAAGAGACCCAGTACTTC.

The chain combines TRBV5-1 with TRBJ2-5, with 9 nucleotides matching TRBD1. With V trimmed by 2 bases and J by 4 bases, 6 bases remained unmatched. Germline CDR1 reads SGHRS; CDR2 reads YFSETQ. The CDR3 extends over 15 amino acids. The chain's CDR3 is CASSFDRGRGETQYF. The CDR3 nucleotides read TGCGCCAGCAGCTTCGACAGGGGGAGGGGAGAGACCCAGTACTTC.

This sequence joins TRBV12-2 and TRBJ2-1; TRBD1, the table's D call, lacks a check against the DNA. TRBV12-2 is shown as a pseudogene. CDR3 length equals 16 residues. This CDR3 reads CASRLADRDFMHEQFF. CDR3 in DNA: TGTGCAAGTCGCTTAGCGGACAGGGACTTTATGCATGAGCAGTTCTTC.

This clonotype was counted at least ten times. The rearrangement joins TRBV12-3 or TRBV12-4 to TRBJ1-4; a weak D match, TRBD1 (6 bases). Deletions cut 6 bases from V and 12 bases from J, with 17 bases between. This CDR3 comprises 13 residues. The CDR3 DNA reads TGTGCCAGCAGACCCCCGGTGGCAGGGGAACTGTTTTTT. It is translated as CASRPPVAGELFF.

The V call is TRBV7-2, the J call TRBJ1-6; D remains ambiguous. The CDR3 is made up of 13 amino acids. Between the trimmed V and J ends, which lost 7 bases and 11 bases, there was a span of 15 bases. Germline values: CDR1 SGHTA, CDR2 FQGNSA. CDR3 coding DNA: TGTGCCAGCACCCTGGAGTACGGAACACCCCTCCACTTT. Translating gives CASTLEYGTPLHF.

This clonotype was counted only a few times. J is TRBJ2-2 and V is TRBV29-1, with TRBD2 matching over 11 bases. The junction had 14 bases not matched to a gene; V was cut back by 6 bases and J by 5 bases. The CDR3 runs 17 residues. The V gene's germline CDR1 is SQVTM and CDR2 ANQGSEA. The CDR3 here is CSVGTLAGGSETGELFF. The DNA for the CDR3 is TGCAGCGTCGGGACCCTAGCGGGGGGCTCCGAAACCGGGGAGCTGTTTTTT.

This clonotype was seen a handful of times. The chain couples TRBV6-5 to TRBJ2-5; D gene ambiguous. The germline V and J ends were trimmed by 0 bases and 5 bases, with 10 bases remaining between them. From germline, CDR1 is MNHEY and CDR2 SVGAGI. CDR3 length: 14 amino acids. The CDR3 is CASSYSTLRETQYF. CDR3 coding DNA: TGTGCCAGCAGTTACTCGACCCTGCGGGAGACCCAGTACTTC.

The chain joins TRBV19 to TRBJ1-2, with D uncertain. Deletions cut 0 bases from V and 8 bases from J, with 16 bases between. The germline CDR1 and CDR2 sequences are LNHDA and SQIVND (reference sequence). This CDR3 has 15 amino acids. The CDR3 spells CASSIDGSGAEGYTF. CDR3 nucleotide sequence: TGTGCCAGTAGTATAGATGGTTCGGGCGCGGAGGGCTACACCTTC.

This clonotype came up a few times. V is TRBV20-1 and J is TRBJ1-2, with 10 nucleotides matching TRBD1. Germline V CDR1 and CDR2: DFQATT, SNEGSKA (reference sequence). V gave up 3 bases and J gave up 2 bases; unmatched junction bases: 6. This CDR3 has 15 residues. The CDR3, as DNA: TGCAGTGCTAGCGACAGGGGGCAGCGGAACTATGGCTACACCTTC. Encoded protein: CSASDRGQRNYGYTF.

At least ten counts were recorded for this clonotype. The chain joins TRBV12-5 to TRBJ1-1; D is unresolved. This CDR3 has 13 residues. CDR1 LGHNT and CDR2 FRNRAP come from the germline V gene. The ends were cut back, 7 bases at V and 4 bases at J, with 13 bases in the middle. In nucleotides, the CDR3 is TGTGCTAGTGCTCCCATGGGCGTCACTGAAGCTTTCTTT. It codes for CASAPMGVTEAFF.

This clonotype has more than one count but fewer than ten. The CDR3 region has the DNA TGTGCCAGCAGTCCCGGGACAGCCTTGGGCACTGAAGCTTTCTTT. Protein product: CASSPGTALGTEAFF. This chain joins TRBV12-3 or TRBV12-4 and TRBJ1-1; 7 bases fit TRBD1. The CDR3 has 15 amino acids. V was clipped by 5 bases and J by 4 bases; unmatched bases: 10.

The chain joins TRBV5-5 to TRBJ1-4, with 7 bases matching TRBD1. V lost 5 bases to trimming and J lost 5 bases; unmatched junction nucleotides: 9. The CDR3 covers 15 residues. CDR1 and CDR2 from the germline V gene are SGHKS and YYEKEE (reference sequence). The CDR3, as DNA: TGTGCCAGCAGTTCATCGGACAGGTCGAATGAAAAACTGTTTTTT. Translating gives CASSSSDRSNEKLFF.

A few counts support this clonotype. This chain uses TRBV10-3 with TRBJ1-1; D gene ambiguous. Per the germline V gene, CDR1 is ENHRY and CDR2 is SYGVKD. Deletions cut 4 bases from V and 6 bases from J, with 6 bases between. This CDR3 has 11 residues. CDR3 sequence: CAISGGPEAFF. The CDR3 DNA is TGTGCCATCAGTGGGGGTCCTGAAGCTTTCTTT.

J is TRBJ2-3 and V is TRBV7-9; D is undetermined. The CDR3 covers 14 residues. The V end lost 1 base, the J end lost 2 bases, and 7 bases lay between the germline ends. Germline values: CDR1 SEHNR, CDR2 FQNEAQ (reference sequence). The CDR3 protein is CASSLVLSTDTQYF. CDR3 nucleotide sequence: TGTGCCAGCAGCTTAGTCCTATCCACAGATACGCAGTATTTT.

The chain recombines TRBV4-3 with TRBJ2-7; TRBD2 matches at 7 bases. The CDR3 has 17 residues. Trimming took 1 base from V and 2 from J; bases not matched to a gene: 11. The germline V gene has CDR1 LGHNA and CDR2 YSLEER. The CDR3 nucleotides are TGCGCCAGCAGCCAAGGTCCCAGCGGGGTGCCTCCCTACGAGCAGTACTTC. Protein sequence: CASSQGPSGVPPYEQYF.

This chain connects TRBV7-6 to TRBJ2-2; D unresolved. Germline lookup yields CDR1 SGHVS and CDR2 FNYEAQ. CDR3 length: 15 amino acids. The germline V and J ends were trimmed by 5 bases and 5 bases, with 15 bases remaining between them. The CDR3 DNA reads TGTGCCAGCAGCCCCTACCCCGGTGGTACCGGGGAGCTGTTTTTT. Its translation is CASSPYPGGTGELFF.